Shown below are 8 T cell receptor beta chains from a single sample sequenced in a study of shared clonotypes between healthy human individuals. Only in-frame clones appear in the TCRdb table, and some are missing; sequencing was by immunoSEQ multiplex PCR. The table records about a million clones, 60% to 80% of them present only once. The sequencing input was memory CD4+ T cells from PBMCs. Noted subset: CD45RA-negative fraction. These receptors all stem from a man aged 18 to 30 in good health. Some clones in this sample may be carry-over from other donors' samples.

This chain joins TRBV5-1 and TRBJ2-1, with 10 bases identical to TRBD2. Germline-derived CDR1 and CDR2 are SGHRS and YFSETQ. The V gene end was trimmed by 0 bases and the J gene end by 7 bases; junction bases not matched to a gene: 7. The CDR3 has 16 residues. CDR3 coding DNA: TGCGCCAGCAGCTTGGATCCTAGCGGGAGTGCGAATGAGCAGTTCTTC. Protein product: CASSLDPSGSANEQFF.

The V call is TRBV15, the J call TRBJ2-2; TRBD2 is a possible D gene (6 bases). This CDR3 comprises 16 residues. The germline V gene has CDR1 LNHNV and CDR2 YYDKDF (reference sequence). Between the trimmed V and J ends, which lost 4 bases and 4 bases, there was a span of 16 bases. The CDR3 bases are TGTGCCACCAGCATTGCCGCGGGATGGGGCACCGGGGAGCTGTTTTTT. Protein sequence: CATSIAAGWGTGELFF. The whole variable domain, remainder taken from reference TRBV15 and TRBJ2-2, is DAMVIQNPRYQVTQFGKPVTLSCSQTLNHNVMYWYQQKSSQAPKLLFHYYDKDFNNEADTPDNFQSRRPNTSFCFLDIRSPGLGDTAMYLCATSIAAGWGTGELFFGEGSRLTVL.

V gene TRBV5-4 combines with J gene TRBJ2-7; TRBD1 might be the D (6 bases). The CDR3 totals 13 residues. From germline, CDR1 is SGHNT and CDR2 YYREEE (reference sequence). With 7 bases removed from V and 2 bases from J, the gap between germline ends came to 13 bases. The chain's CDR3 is CASGIGGTYEQYF. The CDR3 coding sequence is TGTGCCAGCGGGATAGGGGGAACCTACGAGCAGTACTTC.

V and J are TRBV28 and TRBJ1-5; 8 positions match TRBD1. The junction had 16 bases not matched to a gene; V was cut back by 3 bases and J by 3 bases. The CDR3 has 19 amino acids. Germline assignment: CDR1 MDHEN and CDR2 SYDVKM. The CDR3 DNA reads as TGTGCCAGCAGTTTCGACGGGACAGGCTCAATGGGTATCAATCAGCCCCAGCATTTT. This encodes CASSFDGTGSMGINQPQHF.

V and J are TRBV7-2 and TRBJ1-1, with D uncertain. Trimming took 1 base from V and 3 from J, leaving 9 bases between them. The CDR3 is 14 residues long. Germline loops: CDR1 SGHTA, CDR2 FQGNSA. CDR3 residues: CASSLVGSDTEAFF. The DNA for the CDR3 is TGTGCCAGCAGCTTAGTGGGCAGTGACACTGAAGCTTTCTTT.

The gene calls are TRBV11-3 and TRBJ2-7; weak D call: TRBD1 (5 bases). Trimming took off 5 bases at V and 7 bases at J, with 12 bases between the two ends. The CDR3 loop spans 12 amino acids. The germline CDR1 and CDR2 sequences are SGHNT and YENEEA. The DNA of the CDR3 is TGTGCCAGCAGCCCCGATTCAGGGGAGCAGTACTTC. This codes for CASSPDSGEQYF. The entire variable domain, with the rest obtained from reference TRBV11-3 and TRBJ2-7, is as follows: EAGVVQSPRYKIIEKKQPVAFWCNPISGHNTLYWYLQNLGQGPELLIRYENEEAVDDSQLPKDRFSAERLKGVDSTLKIQPAELGDSAVYLCASSPDSGEQYFGPGTRLTVT.

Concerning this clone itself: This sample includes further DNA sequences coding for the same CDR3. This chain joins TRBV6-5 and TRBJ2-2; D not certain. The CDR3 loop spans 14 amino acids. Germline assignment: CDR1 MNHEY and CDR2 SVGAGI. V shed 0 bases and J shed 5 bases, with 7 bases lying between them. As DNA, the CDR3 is TGTGCCAGCAGTTACTCGCGTGGGACCGGGGAGCTGTTTTTT. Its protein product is CASSYSRGTGELFF.

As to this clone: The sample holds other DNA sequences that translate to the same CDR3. The CDR3 region is CASTLTGNTGELFF. DNA for the CDR3: TGTGCCAGTACCCTGACAGGGAACACCGGGGAGCTGTTTTTT. The V and J genes are TRBV19 and TRBJ2-2; D may be TRBD1 (6 bases). CDR1 is LNHDA, CDR2 SQIVND, per germline (reference sequence). Trimming pared 7 bases from V and 1 base from J, leaving 10 bases between. The length of the CDR3 is 14 residues. Supplemented by reference TRBV19 and TRBJ2-2, the full variable domain reads DGGITQSPKYLFRKEGQNVTLSCEQNLNHDAMYWYRQDPGQGLRLIYYSQIVNDFQKGDIAEGYSVSREKKESFPLTVTSAQKNPTAFYLCASTLTGNTGELFFGEGSRLTVL.